The 19 T cell receptor beta chains below come from one sample, sequenced in a study of early T cells in non-severe SARS-CoV-2 infection. TCRdb independently ran MiXCR on the 5' RACE reads; one entry per CDR3 protein. This table holds roughly 54,000 distinct CDR3 sequences, around 6% found once. What was sequenced was whole blood. The source of these receptors is an adult who was a healthcare worker with PCR-confirmed SARS-CoV-2 infection or an uninfected control (not recorded which).

This clonotype appeared a few times. This chain links TRBV7-8 with TRBJ2-1, with 8 nucleotides matching TRBD2. V was clipped by 5 bases and J by 1 base; unmatched bases: 10. The CDR3 is 17 amino acids. Per the germline V gene, CDR1 is SGHVS and CDR2 is FQNEAQ. CDR3 DNA: TGTGCCAGCAGCCCCTCCCCTGGCGGGGGGTCCTACAATGAGCAGTTCTTC. It is translated as CASSPSPGGGSYNEQFF.

The V gene is TRBV13, the J gene TRBJ2-3; D not certain. The V and J ends lost 3 bases and 2 bases respectively, with 6 bases between them. The CDR3 extends over 13 amino acids. Germline CDR1 PRHDT, CDR2 FYEKMQ (reference sequence). CDR3 region: CASSFAVTDTQYF. Here the CDR3 DNA reads TGTGCCAGCAGCTTTGCGGTCACAGATACGCAGTATTTT.

The V and J genes are TRBV6-2 or TRBV6-3 and TRBJ1-2; no firm D call. The CDR3 loop spans 13 amino acids. V was cut by 5 bases and J by 6 bases, with 13 bases left in between. Germline V gene data show CDR1 as MNHEY and CDR2 as SVGEGT. The CDR3, as DNA: TGTGCCAGCAGTCACGAGGGAACCAATGGCTACACCTTC. Its translation is CASSHEGTNGYTF.

At least ten counts were recorded for this clonotype. CDR3 nucleotide sequence: TGTGCCAGCAGCTTAGACGGCGGTCAGCCCCAGCATTTT. This translates into CASSLDGGQPQHF. The chain employs TRBV7-6 and TRBJ1-5; D not certain. The CDR3 totals 13 residues. Germline values: CDR1 SGHVS, CDR2 FNYEAQ. V shed 1 base and J shed 6 bases, with 7 bases lying between them.

This clonotype has ten or more counts. The V gene is TRBV12-3 or TRBV12-4, the J gene TRBJ2-1; 9 positions match TRBD1. With V trimmed by 6 bases and J by 3 bases, 9 bases remained unmatched. This CDR3 is built from 16 residues. The CDR3 here is CASSPSGTGNYNEQFF. Written as DNA, the CDR3 is TGTGCCAGCAGCCCCTCCGGGACAGGGAACTACAATGAGCAGTTCTTC.

In this sample, this clonotype turned up a few times. The chain recombines TRBV6-2 or TRBV6-3 with TRBJ2-3; 8 nucleotides agree with TRBD2. In germline, CDR1 is MNHEY, CDR2 SVGEGT. V lost 0 bases to trimming and J lost 3 bases; unmatched junction nucleotides: 8. The CDR3 contains 17 residues. This CDR3 reads CASSYSPRAGGTDTQYF. As DNA, the CDR3 is TGTGCCAGCAGTTACTCCCCCCGGGCGGGGGGTACAGATACGCAGTATTTT.

This clonotype was seen ten or more times. V gene TRBV12-3 or TRBV12-4 combines with J gene TRBJ2-3; 9 bases match TRBD2. There are 14 residues in the CDR3. The V gene end was trimmed by 3 bases and the J gene end by 6 bases; junction bases not matched to a gene: 4. The CDR3 protein is CASSLVAGEDTQYF. For the CDR3, the DNA is TGTGCCAGCAGTTTGGTAGCGGGGGAGGATACGCAGTATTTT.

The chain joins TRBV29-1 to TRBJ2-1; TRBD2 is a possible D gene (6 bases). In germline, CDR1 is SQVTM, CDR2 ANQGSEA. V was cut by 7 bases and J by 5 bases, with 9 bases left in between. The CDR3 extends over 11 amino acids. The CDR3, as DNA: TGCAGCGCCGGGAGCAACAATGAGCAGTTCTTC. Its translation: CSAGSNNEQFF.

In its sample, this clonotype was seen many times. The chain couples TRBV20-1 to TRBJ2-5; D call uncertain. This CDR3 is 12 amino acids long. V lost 8 bases and J 4 bases, leaving 14 bases between the germline ends. The germline V gene has CDR1 DFQATT and CDR2 SNEGSKA (reference sequence). CDR3 bases: TGCAGTTCGAGGTCCTTTGCAGAGACCCAGTACTTC. Amino acids: CSSRSFAETQYF.

This clonotype was seen repeatedly, ten times or more. The chain is built from TRBV7-9 and TRBJ1-1; a weak D match, TRBD1 (5 bases). The CDR3 sequence is 13 residues long. V lost 7 bases and J lost 4, with 13 bases in between. Germline CDR1 is SEHNR and CDR2 is FQNEAQ (reference sequence). The CDR3 reads CASTPQGVTEAFF. CDR3 sequence (DNA): TGTGCCAGCACCCCTCAAGGGGTCACTGAAGCTTTCTTT.

This clonotype was observed at least ten times. The V call is TRBV18, the J call TRBJ2-1; D possibly corresponds to TRBD1 (5 bases). Per germline, CDR1 KGHSH and CDR2 LQKENI. The CDR3 runs to 13 residues. Trimming pared 3 bases from V and 6 bases from J, leaving 9 bases between. CDR3 amino acids: CASSPSQGNEQFF. The CDR3 DNA reads as TGTGCCAGCTCACCCAGCCAGGGCAATGAGCAGTTCTTC. Together with reference TRBV18 and TRBJ2-1, the CDR3 gives the full variable domain: NAGVMQNPRHLVRRRGQEARLRCSPMKGHSHVYWYRQLPEEGLKFMVYLQKENIIDESGMPKERFSAEFPKEGPSILRIQQVVRGDSAAYFCASSPSQGNEQFFGPGTRLTVL.

This clonotype was seen at least ten times. The chain recombines TRBV7-2 with TRBJ2-3, with 10 bases matching TRBD2. Losses at the gene ends were 5 bases for V and 0 bases for J; bases not matched to a gene: 5. CDR1 and CDR2 from the germline V gene are SGHTA and FQGNSA. The CDR3 runs 16 residues. CDR3 sequence: CASSILAGISTDTQYF. The CDR3 DNA follows: TGTGCCAGCAGCATACTAGCGGGGATTAGCACAGATACGCAGTATTTT. The full variable domain, in which reference TRBV7-2 and TRBJ2-3 provide the parts outside the CDR3, is GAGVSQSPSNKVTEKGKDVELRCDPISGHTALYWYRQSLGQGLEFLIYFQGNSAPDKSGLPSDRFSAERTGGSVSTLTIQRTQQEDSAVYLCASSILAGISTDTQYFGPGTRLTVL.

This clonotype was detected many times. The chain couples TRBV6-1 to TRBJ1-5; 7 nucleotides match TRBD1. The germline gives CDR1 MNHNS, CDR2 SASEGT. The CDR3 loop spans 15 amino acids. Losses at the gene ends were 0 bases for V and 7 bases for J; bases not matched to a gene: 6. CDR3 sequence: CASSEALQGGQPQHF. For the CDR3, the DNA is TGTGCCAGCAGTGAAGCGCTTCAGGGGGGGCAGCCCCAGCATTTT.

V gene TRBV5-1 combines with J gene TRBJ2-5; 7 bases match TRBD1. From germline, CDR1 is SGHRS and CDR2 YFSETQ. V gave up 0 bases and J gave up 0 bases; unmatched junction bases: 2. The CDR3 spans 15 residues. CDR3 residues: CASSLGDSYQETQYF. The CDR3 DNA sequence: TGCGCCAGCAGCTTGGGGGACAGCTACCAAGAGACCCAGTACTTC.

This rearrangement joins TRBV11-2 to TRBJ1-4, with 8 bases lining up with TRBD1. Per germline, CDR1 SGHAT and CDR2 FQNNGV. CDR3 length: 14 residues. V trimming: 6 bases; J trimming: 4 bases; junction bases outside the gene matches: 4. The CDR3 sequence is CASSWTGRNEKLFF. The CDR3 DNA is TGTGCCAGCAGTTGGACAGGGCGTAATGAAAAACTGTTTTTT.

In this sample, this clonotype turned up a few times. The V gene is TRBV12-3 or TRBV12-4, the J gene TRBJ2-7; possible D gene TRBD1, 5 bases. The CDR3 has 14 residues. V was pared by 3 bases and J by 0 bases, with 9 bases between. In nucleotides, the CDR3 is TGTGCCAGCAGTTTCAGTGACAGCTCCTACGAGCAGTACTTC. Its translation is CASSFSDSSYEQYF.

This clonotype came up a few times. The chain links TRBV5-1 to TRBJ1-2; 7 nucleotides match TRBD1. The V gene end was trimmed by 4 bases and the J gene end by 2 bases; junction bases not matched to a gene: 5. Germline loops: CDR1 SGHRS, CDR2 YFSETQ. The CDR3 runs to 14 residues. This CDR3 is CASSPGGANYGYTF. Here the CDR3 DNA reads TGCGCCAGCAGCCCAGGGGGGGCCAACTATGGCTACACCTTC.

This chain joins TRBV2 and TRBJ2-7; no definite D call. Trimming took off 7 bases at V and 4 bases at J, with 8 bases between the two ends. The CDR3 is 11 amino acids. From germline, CDR1 is SNHLY and CDR2 FYNNEI. The CDR3 is CASKDAYEQYF. The CDR3 coding sequence is TGTGCCAGCAAGGATGCATACGAGCAGTACTTC.

This clonotype was found many times. The gene calls are TRBV7-2 and TRBJ2-1; 9 bases map to TRBD1. Germline V CDR1 and CDR2: SGHTA, FQGNSA. Trimming at V came to 5 bases and at J to 6 bases, leaving 8 bases not matched to a gene. The CDR3 is made up of 15 amino acids. CDR3 nucleotides: TGTGCCAGCAGCCTGGGGGGACAGGGCCTCAATGAGCAGTTCTTC. It specifies CASSLGGQGLNEQFF.